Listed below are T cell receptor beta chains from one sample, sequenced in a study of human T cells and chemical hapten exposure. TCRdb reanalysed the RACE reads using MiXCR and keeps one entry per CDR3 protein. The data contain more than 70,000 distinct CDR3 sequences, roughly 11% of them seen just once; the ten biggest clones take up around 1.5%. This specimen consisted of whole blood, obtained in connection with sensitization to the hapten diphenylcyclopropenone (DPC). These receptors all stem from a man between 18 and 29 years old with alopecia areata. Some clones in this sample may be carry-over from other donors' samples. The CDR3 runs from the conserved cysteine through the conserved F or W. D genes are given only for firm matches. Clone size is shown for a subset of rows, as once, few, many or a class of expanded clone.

TGCAGTGCCTTGGGACAGGAGACCTACGAGCAGTACTTC | CSALGQETYEQYF | TRBD1 | few | TRBJ2-7 | TRBV20-1
TGTGCCAGCAGGCCTAGCAACGGGGAGCTGTTTTTT | CASRPSNGELFF | - | few | TRBJ2-2 | TRBV28
TGTGCCAGCAGTTTCCGGGGGGGCTATGAGCAGTTCTTC | CASSFRGGYEQFF | TRBD2 | few | TRBJ2-1 | TRBV27
TGCGCCAGCAGGCAGGGAACGGGCCAGAATGAAAAACTGTTTTTT | CASRQGTGQNEKLFF | - | many | TRBJ1-4 | TRBV10-2
TGTGCCAGCAGCTTCGGGCCCACAGGGTCGTATGGCTACACCTTC | CASSFGPTGSYGYTF | - | few | TRBJ1-2 | TRBV7-2
TGCAGTGCTAGACGGACAGGCAATGAGCAGTTCTTC | CSARRTGNEQFF | TRBD1 | few | TRBJ2-1 | TRBV20-1
TGTGCCAGCAGCGTCGGACACTCGACTAATGAAAAACTGTTTTTT | CASSVGHSTNEKLFF | - | many | TRBJ1-4 | TRBV9
TGCGCCAGCAGCTGGGGTCAAGAAGTCTTTACAGATACGCAGTTTTTT | CASSWGQEVFTDTQFF | - | once | TRBJ2-3 | TRBV5-1
TGTGCCAGCAGTTTCCCCTATTACAGGGGGAACACTGAAGCTTTCTTT | CASSFPYYRGNTEAFF | TRBD1 | many | TRBJ1-1 | TRBV28
TGCAGTGCTTCCCCGGGCGTCCGCAATCAGCCCCAGCATTTT | CSASPGVRNQPQHF | - | - | TRBJ1-5 | TRBV20-1
TGCGCCAGCAGCTCAGCGCTCTCCTACGAGCAGTACTTC | CASSSALSYEQYF | - | few | TRBJ2-7 | TRBV4-1
TGTGCCACCAGTGATGGACAGGGTTACAATGAGCAGTTCTTC | CATSDGQGYNEQFF | TRBD1 | - | TRBJ2-1 | TRBV24-1
TGTGCCAGCAGACCAATGGCCGGGACAGGGGTGAATGGCTACACCTTC | CASRPMAGTGVNGYTF | TRBD1 | - | TRBJ1-2 | TRBV12-3/TRBV12-4
TGTGCCAGCAGCTTCCGCGGGACGGCGAACACTGAAGCTTTCTTT | CASSFRGTANTEAFF | - | - | TRBJ1-1 | TRBV11-2
TGTGCCAGCAGTTCGGACAGGAGGCTTAACTATGGCTACACCTTC | CASSSDRRLNYGYTF | TRBD1 | many | TRBJ1-2 | TRBV7-9
TGTGCCAGCAGCAGATTCGGGGCCGGGGGAACTGAAGCTTTCTTT | CASSRFGAGGTEAFF | - | - | TRBJ1-1 | TRBV6-5
TGTGCCACCCGTCCCGGGACAGGGAGCTCTGGAAACACCATATATTTT | CATRPGTGSSGNTIYF | TRBD1 | - | TRBJ1-3 | TRBV10-3
TGTGCCAGCAGCTTAGGACGGAGTAATGAAAAACTGTTTTTT | CASSLGRSNEKLFF | - | many | TRBJ1-4 | TRBV7-2
TGTGCCAGCAGCTCTGCCGGAGGGGGCACAGATACGCAGTATTTT | CASSSAGGGTDTQYF | - | - | TRBJ2-3 | TRBV7-6
TGCAGTGCTAGAGTTCCCGAAGACCTCCGACTAAACACTGAAGCTTTCTTT | CSARVPEDLRLNTEAFF | - | - | TRBJ1-1 | TRBV20-1
TGTGCCAGCAGCTTAAATGGGAAACCTGGGGGTGAGCAGTTCTTC | CASSLNGKPGGEQFF | - | - | TRBJ2-1 | TRBV7-3
TGTGCCAGCAGTGAAGCGTCCAGACCCTACGAGCAGTACTTC | CASSEASRPYEQYF | - | few | TRBJ2-7 | TRBV6-1
TGCAGTGCTAACCCGGGACTAGGGATTCAGTACTTC | CSANPGLGIQYF | TRBD2 | few | TRBJ2-4 | TRBV20-1
TGTGCCAGCAGTTTACAGGGGGTTAATGAAAAACTGTTTTTT | CASSLQGVNEKLFF | TRBD1 | few | TRBJ1-4 | TRBV27
TGTGCCGCGGGGCCACCGAACACTGAAGCTTTCTTT | CAAGPPNTEAFF | - | - | TRBJ1-1 | TRBV6-6
TGTGCCAGCAGCTTGAAGGGCGCTACCCGCACAGATACGCAGTATTTT | CASSLKGATRTDTQYF | - | - | TRBJ2-3 | TRBV5-6
TGTGCCAGCAGGGCAGGGGGTTCGAACACTGAAGCTTTCTTT | CASRAGGSNTEAFF | TRBD1 | - | TRBJ1-1 | TRBV28
TGTGCCAGCAGCTACGATCCTCCCTACGAGCAGTACTTC | CASSYDPPYEQYF | - | few | TRBJ2-7 | TRBV28
TGTGCCAGCAGCCCTGCAGGGGGGGATCACTATGGCTACACCTTC | CASSPAGGDHYGYTF | TRBD1 | - | TRBJ1-2 | TRBV11-1
TGTGCCAGCAGCTTCTGGGAGACCCAGTACTTC | CASSFWETQYF | - | - | TRBJ2-5 | TRBV7-8
TGTGCCAGCAGCCTTCGGATCTCCCCGAGCTATGGCTACACCTTC | CASSLRISPSYGYTF | - | - | TRBJ1-2 | TRBV3-1
TGCACCAGCAGCCCTCCGGTGGTGAGGGGGCTGGAGGGGTCCTATAATTCACCCCTCCACTTT | CTSSPPVVRGLEGSYNSPLHF | - | - | TRBJ1-6 | TRBV1
TGTGCCAGCAGCCTTGGCCTGGATACGCAGTATTTT | CASSLGLDTQYF | - | many | TRBJ2-3 | TRBV7-6
TGCGCCAGCAGCCAAGATGCAACCTACGAGCAGTACTTC | CASSQDATYEQYF | - | many | TRBJ2-7 | TRBV4-3
TGCGCCAGCAGCTCGGGACTAGCGACGAACACCGGGGAGCTGTTTTTT | CASSSGLATNTGELFF | TRBD2 | - | TRBJ2-2 | TRBV5-1
TGTGCCAGCAGACAAGGGACAGGGGGCCGCAATGAGCAGTTCTTC | CASRQGTGGRNEQFF | TRBD1 | many | TRBJ2-1 | TRBV6-5
TGTGCCAGCAGCCCCCCGAGGGGGCCCTATGGCTACACCTTC | CASSPPRGPYGYTF | TRBD1 | - | TRBJ1-2 | TRBV6-5
TGCAGCGTTGAGGGACTAGCGGGGGCCCCACAAGAGACCCAGTACTTC | CSVEGLAGAPQETQYF | TRBD2 | many | TRBJ2-5 | TRBV29-1
TGTGCCAGCAGCTTACCACTTCGCCCCCCACAGGGGGAAGCTTTCTTT | CASSLPLRPPQGEAFF | TRBD1 | - | TRBJ1-1 | TRBV7-9
TGTGCCATCAGTGGGCAGGGGGGATCCTACAATGAGCAGTTCTTC | CAISGQGGSYNEQFF | - | - | TRBJ2-1 | TRBV10-3
TGTGCCAGCAGCTCGGTGGCGGGGCGCGGGGACACTGAAGCTTTCTTT | CASSSVAGRGDTEAFF | - | - | TRBJ1-1 | TRBV28
TGTGCCAGCAGCCAATACGGAGCAAGGATGAATGAAAAACTGTTTTTT | CASSQYGARMNEKLFF | - | many | TRBJ1-4 | TRBV11-2
TGTGCCAGTGGCGGACGGATGCCTGGAAACACCATATATTTT | CASGGRMPGNTIYF | - | few | TRBJ1-3 | TRBV19
TGTGCCAGCAGCATATACCCCGGGACAGGGGCGGACACTGAAGCTTTCTTT | CASSIYPGTGADTEAFF | TRBD1 | few | TRBJ1-1 | TRBV7-6
TGTGCCAGCAGCTTCCCCGGAACGAGACAGGGGAACAGCTCCTACAATGAGCAGTTCTTC | CASSFPGTRQGNSSYNEQFF | TRBD1 | - | TRBJ2-1 | TRBV7-2
TGTGCCAGTAGTATTATTGGGACAGGGAACACTGAAGCTTTCTTT | CASSIIGTGNTEAFF | TRBD1 | many | TRBJ1-1 | TRBV19
TGCGCCAGCAGCCAAGTTTGGAACCGCACTGAAGCTTTCTTT | CASSQVWNRTEAFF | - | - | TRBJ1-1 | TRBV4-1
TGTGCCAGCAGCCAAGTTGGAGGGAGCTCCTACAATGAGCAGTTCTTC | CASSQVGGSSYNEQFF | - | few | TRBJ2-1 | TRBV14
TGCAGTGCTAGGGAGCCCGGGGACGCCTATGAAAAACTGTTTTTT | CSAREPGDAYEKLFF | - | - | TRBJ1-4 | TRBV20-1
TGTGCCAGCAGTGCCGATGGGGGGACCACAGATACGCAGTATTTT | CASSADGGTTDTQYF | - | - | TRBJ2-3 | TRBV12-3/TRBV12-4
TGTGCCAGCAAAAGGAGCTCTGGGGCCAACGTCCTGACTTTC | CASKRSSGANVLTF | - | - | TRBJ2-6 | TRBV6-2/TRBV6-3